This T cell receptor beta chain was profiled in a study of vaccination and CD4 T cells after COVID-19. Scientists ran DNA taken from cultured CD4+ T cells through the Oncomine TCR Beta short-read assay for sequencing. The authors extracted genomic DNA from cultured CD4+ T cells. A single record per CDR3 protein comes from TCRdb applying MiXCR to the PCR reads. The sample has thousands of distinct CDR3 sequences; more than 35% are singletons. A remark on this clonotype: Its antigen is currently unknown.

Treatment meaning: roughly 10-day PBMC culture with coronavirus spike peptide pools or control peptides (ViraFEST assay). It was before the COVID-19 pandemic (2011-2018) that the unexposed donor's CD4+ T cells were collected. Per germline, CDR1 SGHNT and CDR2 YYREEE (reference sequence). V dropped 0 bases and J dropped 0 bases, with 4 bases sitting between them. This CDR3 spans 14 amino acids. Sequencing input: CD4+ T cells from blood, cultured in vitro. The source is a human donor in good health. The chain recombines TRBV5-4 with TRBJ1-5; D gene uncertain. CDR3 residues: CASSLAGSNQPQHF. Written as DNA, the CDR3 is TGTGCCAGCAGCTTGGCCGGTAGCAATCAGCCCCAGCATTTT. The complete variable domain, with remaining parts taken from reference TRBV5-4 and TRBJ1-5, reads ETGVTQSPTHLIKTRGQQVTLRCSSQSGHNTVSWYQQALGQGPQFIFQYYREEENGRGNFPPRFSGLQFPNYSSELNVNALELDDSALYLCASSLAGSNQPQHFGDGTRLSIL.